This TCR beta chain was identified in a study of T cell responses to AZD1222 COVID-19 vaccine. The V gene end was trimmed by 0 bases and the J gene end by 3 bases; junction bases not matched to a gene: 7. Germline values: CDR1 MGHRA, CDR2 YSYEKL. The CDR3 runs 16 residues. The study, taken as a whole, reports: Regions 160-218 and 743-854 dominated among vaccine-associated CD4 TCRs spanning spike.

A remark on this clone: Its antigen is not known.

This table comes from immunoSEQ multiplex PCR, and its TCRdb copy is limited to in-frame clones, with some not included. The data contain roughly 130,000 clones, approximately 92% of them seen just once; the ten biggest clones take up approximately 3.1%. This receptor was identified in an adult in good health. The V and J genes are TRBV4-1 and TRBJ1-1; 7 nucleotides align to TRBD1. This material consisted of peripheral blood, taken on day 0 of AZD1222 vaccination. This CDR3 is CASSQDSGTDDTEAFF. In nucleotides, the CDR3 is TGCGCCAGCAGCCAAGATTCCGGGACAGATGACACTGAAGCTTTCTTT.